This T cell receptor (beta chain) was sequenced during a study of T cells after yellow fever vaccination. Using its own MiXCR run on the 5' RACE reads, TCRdb lists one record per CDR3 protein. The data contain about 220,000 distinct CDR3 sequences, about 7% of them singletons. Regarding the study as a whole: Although most clonotypes did not, a small share appeared in both CD4 and CD8 compartments. Booster samples showed a return of most primary-vaccination clones (roughly 96% CD4, around 85% CD8).

The V end lost 4 bases, the J end lost 4 bases, and 14 bases lay between the germline ends. Germline V gene data show CDR1 as SGHTA and CDR2 as FQGNSA. This CDR3 is built from 15 residues. This clonotype was seen more than once but under ten times. Its antigen is undetermined. The receptor's source is a man younger than 45 who received the YFV17D yellow fever vaccine. This material consisted of CD4+ T cells sorted from PBMCs, taken on the day of the yellow fever booster vaccination. The rearrangement links TRBV7-2 to TRBJ1-5; D ambiguous. The DNA of the CDR3 is TGTGCCAGCAGCTCCATGGGGTCACAAAATCAGCCCCAGCATTTT. Amino acids: CASSSMGSQNQPQHF.